This is a list of T cell receptor beta chains from one sample in a study of blood T cell repertoires in COVID-19. Using immunoSEQ multiplex PCR, the repertoire was profiled, and TCRdb retains in-frame clones only, with some absent. The sample lists a few hundred thousand clones; about nine tenths were seen once. The specimen sequenced was peripheral blood. The receptor source for this set is a woman in her 30s who had recovered from COVID-19. Both conserved end residues are part of each CDR3. Fields, in order: clone size, J gene, D gene, V gene, CDR3 DNA, CDR3 protein. A D gene is named only where the DNA matches it firmly. For some rows the clone size is stated as once, few or many, or as a class when expanded; others skip it.

clone_size: NA
j_call: TRBJ2-1
d_call: TRBD2
v_call: TRBV27
cdr3_nt: TGTGCCAGCAGTTTAGGACTAGCGAGTTACAATGAGCAGTTCTTC
cdr3_aa: CASSLGLASYNEQFF

clone_size: once
j_call: TRBJ1-5
d_call: NA
v_call: TRBV7-3
cdr3_nt: TGTGCCAGCAGCTTAACGCGGGATCAGCCCCAGCATTTT
cdr3_aa: CASSLTRDQPQHF

clone_size: many
j_call: TRBJ1-1
d_call: TRBD1
v_call: TRBV25-1
cdr3_nt: TGTGCCAGCAGTGAGTGGACAGGGGGGAACACTGAAGCTTTCTTT
cdr3_aa: CASSEWTGGNTEAFF

clone_size: few
j_call: TRBJ1-4
d_call: NA
v_call: TRBV7-2
cdr3_nt: TGTGCCAGCAGCCTCGGTGCAACTAATGAAAAACTGTTTTTT
cdr3_aa: CASSLGATNEKLFF

clone_size: NA
j_call: TRBJ2-1
d_call: NA
v_call: TRBV13
cdr3_nt: TGTGCCAGCAGCTTAGGACGGGGGAGCTCCTACAATGAGCAGTTCTTC
cdr3_aa: CASSLGRGSSYNEQFF

clone_size: NA
j_call: TRBJ2-7
d_call: NA
v_call: TRBV7-6
cdr3_nt: TGTGCCAGCAGCTTTTCCCACAGGGCCTCCTACGAGCAGTACTTC
cdr3_aa: CASSFSHRASYEQYF

clone_size: NA
j_call: TRBJ2-7
d_call: TRBD1
v_call: TRBV5-6
cdr3_nt: TGTGCCAGCAGCTTGGGCAGGGGGCCCTACGAGCAGTACTTC
cdr3_aa: CASSLGRGPYEQYF

clone_size: NA
j_call: TRBJ2-7
d_call: NA
v_call: TRBV11-1
cdr3_nt: TGTGCCAGCAGCTTAGTCGGGGACGAGCAGTACTTC
cdr3_aa: CASSLVGDEQYF

clone_size: NA
j_call: TRBJ1-3
d_call: TRBD1
v_call: TRBV7-9
cdr3_nt: TGTGCCAGCACTCACTGGACAGGGTCTGGAAACACCATATATTTT
cdr3_aa: CASTHWTGSGNTIYF

clone_size: once
j_call: TRBJ2-6
d_call: NA
v_call: TRBV28
cdr3_nt: TGTGCCAGCAGTTTACGAAGCCCTGTACCTGGGGCCAACGTCCTGACTTTC
cdr3_aa: CASSLRSPVPGANVLTF

clone_size: NA
j_call: TRBJ1-2
d_call: NA
v_call: TRBV7-9
cdr3_nt: TGTGCCAGCAGCTTAAACAGTAACTATGGCTACACCTTC
cdr3_aa: CASSLNSNYGYTF

clone_size: NA
j_call: TRBJ1-2
d_call: NA
v_call: TRBV28
cdr3_nt: TGTGCCAGCAGCCTTGGACAAGGCTATGGCTACACCTTC
cdr3_aa: CASSLGQGYGYTF

clone_size: once
j_call: TRBJ2-1
d_call: TRBD1
v_call: TRBV7-3
cdr3_nt: TGTGCCAGCAGCTTAGGGACAGGGGGGCCCAATGAGCAGTTCTTC
cdr3_aa: CASSLGTGGPNEQFF

clone_size: NA
j_call: TRBJ1-1
d_call: TRBD1
v_call: TRBV4-3
cdr3_nt: TGCGCCAGCTCACAGGGGGTCAGGGCGCGTGGTTTCAGTACTGAAGCTTTCTTT
cdr3_aa: CASSQGVRARGFSTEAFF

clone_size: NA
j_call: TRBJ1-1
d_call: TRBD1
v_call: TRBV5-1
cdr3_nt: TGCGCCAGCAGCGGGGGCGGGACAGGGGTTATGAACACTGAAGCTTTCTTT
cdr3_aa: CASSGGGTGVMNTEAFF

clone_size: NA
j_call: TRBJ1-2
d_call: NA
v_call: TRBV3-1/TRBV3-2
cdr3_nt: TGTGCCAGCAGCCTTGACAGGAACTATGGCTACACCTTC
cdr3_aa: CASSLDRNYGYTF

clone_size: NA
j_call: TRBJ2-2
d_call: NA
v_call: TRBV6-6
cdr3_nt: TGTGCCAGCAGTTATCGACAGTCCGGGGAGCTGTTTTTT
cdr3_aa: CASSYRQSGELFF